What follows are 10 T cell receptor beta chains derived from one specimen sequenced in a study of spatial heterogeneity in lung cancer. Time point described: sample taken at primary tumor resection. Sequencing covered unsorted whole RNA taken from tumor, nontumor lung or frozen PBMC. TCRdb analysed the 5' RACE reads with MiXCR anew, one entry per CDR3 protein. The sample holds roughly 10,000 distinct CDR3 sequences, nearly 4% seen once. Sequencing was performed on normal lung tissue next to the tumor, taken at surgery. All receptors come from a male donor with early-stage non-small cell lung cancer.

Ten or more counts support this clonotype. This chain links TRBV25-1 with TRBJ1-4; weak D call: TRBD1 (6 bases). Trimming took off 3 bases at V and 7 bases at J, with 15 bases between the two ends. The length of the CDR3 is 15 residues. CDR1 is MGHDK, CDR2 SYGVNS, per germline. CDR3 sequence (DNA): TGTGCCAGCAGTGAGGGAGGGGGAAACCGTGAAAAACTGTTTTTT. Its protein product is CASSEGGGNREKLFF.

This clonotype counts as medium-sized. This chain links TRBV10-3 with TRBJ2-1; TRBD2 matches at 9 bases. CDR1 is ENHRY and CDR2 is SYGVKD in the germline V gene. The CDR3 runs to 15 residues. The ends lost 6 bases at V and 9 bases at J; junction bases unmatched: 12. CDR3 DNA: TGTGCCATCAGCGGTAGCGGGAGCCCGAGGGGTGAGCAGTTCTTC. This gives the protein CAISGSGSPRGEQFF.

This clonotype was recorded a few times. The genes are TRBV2 and TRBJ1-5; the D gene is possibly TRBD1 (5 bases). The ends were cut back, 6 bases at V and 5 bases at J, with 11 bases in the middle. The length of the CDR3 is 13 residues. The germline CDR1 and CDR2 sequences are SNHLY and FYNNEI. CDR3 sequence (DNA): TGTGCCAGCAGACCGGAAGGGGATCAGCCCCAGCATTTT. This translates into CASRPEGDQPQHF.

This clonotype ranks as medium-sized. The chain joins TRBV27 to TRBJ2-7; D possibly corresponds to TRBD2 (5 bases). Between the trimmed V and J ends, which lost 4 bases and 3 bases, there was a span of 10 bases. The length of the CDR3 is 13 residues. Germline assignment: CDR1 MNHEY and CDR2 SMNVEV (reference sequence). In nucleotides, the CDR3 is TGTGCCAGCAGTTCGACCGGGGACTACGAGCAGTACTTC. This codes for CASSSTGDYEQYF.

The table lists this clonotype with many counts. The J gene is TRBJ1-5, the V gene TRBV7-9; 11 nucleotides match TRBD1. The germline gives CDR1 SEHNR, CDR2 FQNEAQ (reference sequence). The CDR3 length is 16 residues. The ends lost 5 bases at V and 1 base at J; junction bases unmatched: 4. Here the CDR3 DNA reads TGTGCCAGCAGCGTCGGGACAGGGGGAAGCAATCAGCCCCAGCATTTT. Amino acids: CASSVGTGGSNQPQHF.

Ten or more counts support this clonotype. The V call is TRBV4-2, the J call TRBJ2-2; 8 bases align to TRBD2. This CDR3 is 15 amino acids long. CDR1 and CDR2 (germline): LGHNA, YNFKEQ. The V segment lost 4 bases and the J segment 1 base; nucleotides outside the gene matches: 2. The CDR3 DNA follows: TGTGCCAGCAGCCTAGCGGGACTGAACACCGGGGAGCTGTTTTTT. Amino acids: CASSLAGLNTGELFF.

By frequency in the sample, this clonotype is large. The chain uses TRBV5-4 and TRBJ1-2; the match to TRBD1 covers 7 bases. V dropped 2 bases and J dropped 2; count of bases not matched to a gene: 3. Per the germline V gene, CDR1 is SGHNT and CDR2 is YYREEE (reference sequence). The CDR3 is 14 residues long. DNA for the CDR3: TGTGCCAGCAGCTTTGTGGACAGGAACTATGGCTACACCTTC. It yields the protein CASSFVDRNYGYTF.

This clonotype appeared many times. The J gene is TRBJ1-1, the V gene TRBV24-1, with 9 bases aligning to TRBD1. Germline lookup yields CDR1 KGHDR and CDR2 SFDVKD. After removal of 4 bases from V and 0 bases from J, the junction contained 5 bases not matched to a gene. This CDR3 comprises 16 residues. The CDR3 region has the DNA TGTGCCACCAGTGAACGGACAGGGGTCATGAACACTGAAGCTTTCTTT. It yields the protein CATSERTGVMNTEAFF.

In this sample, this clonotype turned up many times. J is TRBJ2-3 and V is TRBV14; TRBD2 agrees at 13 bases. J lost 6 bases, V lost 3 bases, and 6 bases had no gene match. The CDR3 spans 16 residues. CDR1 and CDR2 from the germline V gene are SGHDN and FVKESK. The CDR3 DNA reads TGTGCCAGCAGCCATCCAGGACTAGCGGGAGTGGATACGCAGTATTTT. Protein sequence: CASSHPGLAGVDTQYF.

The genes are TRBV29-1 and TRBJ2-2; TRBD2 aligns across 9 bases. Germline V lookup: CDR1 SQVTM, CDR2 ANQGSEA. Trimming removed 4 bases from V and 5 bases from J; junction bases left unmatched: 5. The CDR3 runs 14 residues. DNA of the CDR3: TGCAGCGTTGCTCGCGGGAGGGAGACCGGGGAGCTGTTTTTT. This encodes CSVARGRETGELFF.